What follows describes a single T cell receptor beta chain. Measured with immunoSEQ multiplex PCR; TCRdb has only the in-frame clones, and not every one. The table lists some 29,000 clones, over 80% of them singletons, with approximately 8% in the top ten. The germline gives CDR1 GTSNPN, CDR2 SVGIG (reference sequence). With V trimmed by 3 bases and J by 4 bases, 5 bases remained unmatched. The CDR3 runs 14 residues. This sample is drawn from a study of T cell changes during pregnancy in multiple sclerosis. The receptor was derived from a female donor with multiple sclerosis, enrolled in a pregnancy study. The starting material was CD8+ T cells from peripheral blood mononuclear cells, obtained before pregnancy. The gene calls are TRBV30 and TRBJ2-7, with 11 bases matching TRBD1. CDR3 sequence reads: CAWSRRDRGYEQYF. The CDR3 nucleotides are TGTGCCTGGAGCCGCCGGGACAGGGGGTACGAGCAGTACTTC.